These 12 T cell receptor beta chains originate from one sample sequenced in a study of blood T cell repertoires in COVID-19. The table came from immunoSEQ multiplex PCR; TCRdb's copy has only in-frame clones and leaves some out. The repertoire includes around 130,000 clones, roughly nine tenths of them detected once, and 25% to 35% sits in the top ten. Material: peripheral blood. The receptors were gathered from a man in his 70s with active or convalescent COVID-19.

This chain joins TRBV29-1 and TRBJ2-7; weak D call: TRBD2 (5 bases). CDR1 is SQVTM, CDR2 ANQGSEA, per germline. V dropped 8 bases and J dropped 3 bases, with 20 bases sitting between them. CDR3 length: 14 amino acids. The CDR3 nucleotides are TGCAGCCCAGAGGGCTCCTCAGAACTCTACGAGCAGTACTTC. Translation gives CSPEGSSELYEQYF.

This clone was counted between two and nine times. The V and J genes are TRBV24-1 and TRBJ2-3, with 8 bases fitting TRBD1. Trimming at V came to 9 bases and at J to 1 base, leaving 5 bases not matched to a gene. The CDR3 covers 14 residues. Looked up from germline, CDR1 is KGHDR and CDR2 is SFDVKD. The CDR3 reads CATSGQDGTDTQYF. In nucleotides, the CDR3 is TGTGCCACCTCGGGACAGGACGGCACAGATACGCAGTATTTT.

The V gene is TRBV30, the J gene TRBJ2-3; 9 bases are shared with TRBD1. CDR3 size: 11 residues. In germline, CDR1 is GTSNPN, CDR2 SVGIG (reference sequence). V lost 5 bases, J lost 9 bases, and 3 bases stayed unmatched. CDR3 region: CAWETGGTQYF. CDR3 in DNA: TGTGCCTGGGAAACAGGGGGCACGCAGTATTTT.

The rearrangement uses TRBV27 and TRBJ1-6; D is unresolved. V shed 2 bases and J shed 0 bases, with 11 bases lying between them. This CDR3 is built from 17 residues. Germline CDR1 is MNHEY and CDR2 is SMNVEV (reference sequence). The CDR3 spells CASSLENGSSYNSPLHF. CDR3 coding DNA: TGTGCCAGCAGTTTAGAGAACGGGAGCTCCTATAATTCACCCCTCCACTTT.

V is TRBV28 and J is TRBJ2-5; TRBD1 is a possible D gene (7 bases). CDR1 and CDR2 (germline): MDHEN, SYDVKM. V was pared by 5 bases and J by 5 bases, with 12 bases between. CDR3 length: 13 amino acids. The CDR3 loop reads CASSQGGTETQYF. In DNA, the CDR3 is TGTGCCAGCAGTCAGGGGGGTACGGAGACCCAGTACTTC.

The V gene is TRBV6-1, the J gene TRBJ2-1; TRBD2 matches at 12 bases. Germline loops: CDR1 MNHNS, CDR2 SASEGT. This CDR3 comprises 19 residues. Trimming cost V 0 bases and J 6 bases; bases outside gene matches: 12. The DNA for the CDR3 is TGTGCCAGCAGTGAAGCTGAAACTAGCGGGAGGCGTTCGGGCAATGAGCAGTTCTTC. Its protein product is CASSEAETSGRRSGNEQFF.

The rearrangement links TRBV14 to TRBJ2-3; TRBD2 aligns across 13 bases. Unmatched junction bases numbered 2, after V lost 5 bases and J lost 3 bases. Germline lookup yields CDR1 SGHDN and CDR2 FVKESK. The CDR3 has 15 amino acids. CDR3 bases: TGTGCCAGCAGCGGACTAGCGGGAGTGACAGATACGCAGTATTTT. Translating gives CASSGLAGVTDTQYF.

The CDR3 DNA reads as TGTGCCAGCAGCGCCGGGACAGGGAACACTGAAGCTTTCTTT. Translating it yields CASSAGTGNTEAFF. This chain connects TRBV5-4 to TRBJ1-1, with 8 bases aligning to TRBD1. From germline, CDR1 is SGHNT and CDR2 YYREEE (reference sequence). The ends lost 4 bases at V and 1 base at J; junction bases unmatched: 3. This CDR3 is built from 14 residues. Looking up the rest from reference TRBV5-4 and TRBJ1-1 gives the full variable domain: ETGVTQSPTHLIKTRGQQVTLRCSSQSGHNTVSWYQQALGQGPQFIFQYYREEENGRGNFPPRFSGLQFPNYSSELNVNALELDDSALYLCASSAGTGNTEAFFGQGTRLTVV.

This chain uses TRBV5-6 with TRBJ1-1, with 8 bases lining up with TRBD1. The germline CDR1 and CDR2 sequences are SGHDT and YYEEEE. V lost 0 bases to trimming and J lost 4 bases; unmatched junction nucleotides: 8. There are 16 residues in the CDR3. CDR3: CASSLVDRDGGTEAFF. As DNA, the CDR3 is TGTGCCAGCAGCTTGGTGGACAGGGATGGAGGCACTGAAGCTTTCTTT.

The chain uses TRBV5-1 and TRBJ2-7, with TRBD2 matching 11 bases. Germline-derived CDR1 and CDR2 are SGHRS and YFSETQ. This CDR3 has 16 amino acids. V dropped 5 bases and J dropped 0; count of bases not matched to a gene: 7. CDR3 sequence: CASSSSGRPSSYEQYF. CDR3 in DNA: TGCGCCAGCAGTTCTAGCGGGAGGCCGAGCTCCTACGAGCAGTACTTC.

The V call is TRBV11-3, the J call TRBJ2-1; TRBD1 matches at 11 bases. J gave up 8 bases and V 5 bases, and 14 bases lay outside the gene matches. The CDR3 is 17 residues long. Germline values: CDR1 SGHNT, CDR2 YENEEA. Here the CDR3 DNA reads TGTGCCAGCAGCCGGGCGCCGGGACAGGGGGGGTTGGATGAGCAGTTCTTC. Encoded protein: CASSRAPGQGGLDEQFF.

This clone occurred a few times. CDR3 nucleotide sequence: TGTGCCACCAGTGAGGGGCTAGCGGGGATCACAGATACGCAGTATTTT. Its translation: CATSEGLAGITDTQYF. The chain recombines TRBV24-1 with TRBJ2-3; TRBD2 agrees at 9 bases. This CDR3 region has 16 residues. Unmatched junction bases numbered 6, after V lost 4 bases and J lost 2 bases. Germline V gene lookup returns CDR1 KGHDR and CDR2 SFDVKD.